Following are 2 T cell receptor beta chains from one sample sequenced in a study of blood T cell repertoires in COVID-19. Generated by immunoSEQ multiplex PCR, the TCRdb table keeps only in-frame clones and is missing some. The sample has about 150,000 clones, 75% to 85% seen once. The sequenced sample was peripheral blood. Receptor source: a man aged 60 to 75 with acute or convalescent COVID-19.

This clone was recorded only once. This chain connects TRBV2 to TRBJ2-5; 8 nucleotides match TRBD1. Germline CDR1 and CDR2: SNHLY and FYNNEI. The CDR3 runs to 14 residues. J was trimmed by 4 bases and V by 5 bases; bases with no gene match: 6. CDR3 amino acids: CASSRQGSGETQYF. CDR3 nucleotides: TGTGCCAGCAGTCGACAGGGGTCAGGAGAGACCCAGTACTTC.

This chain uses TRBV7-9 with TRBJ1-5; D gene ambiguous. V shed 2 bases and J shed 6 bases, with 5 bases lying between them. The CDR3 spans 12 residues. CDR1 is SEHNR and CDR2 is FQNEAQ in the germline V gene (reference sequence). CDR3 in DNA: TGTGCCAGCAGCTTATGGGCTCAGCCCCAGCATTTT. This encodes CASSLWAQPQHF.